The entry that follows covers one TCR beta chain sequence. When the RNA was reverse transcribed, random hexamers were used with an input of 0.5 to 1 ug. TCRdb re-analysed the immunoSEQ multiplex PCR reads in MiXCR, keeping a single row per CDR3 protein. The table shows 130,000 or so distinct CDR3 sequences, with 75% to 90% occurring only once. The CDR3 is 13 residues long. In germline, CDR1 is SGHDN, CDR2 FVKESK. V was clipped by 5 bases and J by 4 bases, with 10 bases between them. This entry belongs to a study of CD8 T cells in Susac syndrome. While CD8+ and CD4+ T cells were isolated negatively, TEMRA cells were enriched by FACS.

This chain connects TRBV14 to TRBJ2-3; weak D call: TRBD1 (6 bases). The receptor was derived from a human donor with multiple sclerosis. Sequencing was done on a sample of CD8+ T cells from PBMCs. This chain's CDR3 is CASSRGSPDTQYF. CDR3 DNA: TGTGCCAGCAGCAGGGGGAGCCCAGATACGCAGTATTTT.